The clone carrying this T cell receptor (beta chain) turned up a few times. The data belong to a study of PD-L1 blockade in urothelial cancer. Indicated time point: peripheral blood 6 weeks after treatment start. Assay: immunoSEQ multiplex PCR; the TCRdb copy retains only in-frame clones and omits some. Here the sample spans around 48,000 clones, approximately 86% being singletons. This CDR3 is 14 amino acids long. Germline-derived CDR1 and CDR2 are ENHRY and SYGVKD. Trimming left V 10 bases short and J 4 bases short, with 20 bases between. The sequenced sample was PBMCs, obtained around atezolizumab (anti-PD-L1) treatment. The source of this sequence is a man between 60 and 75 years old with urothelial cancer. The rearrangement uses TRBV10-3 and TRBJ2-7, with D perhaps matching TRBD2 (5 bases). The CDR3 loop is CATWTGNLGYEQYF. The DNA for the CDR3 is TGTGCCACCTGGACGGGGAATTTAGGATACGAGCAGTACTTC.